The 18 T cell receptor beta chains below were found in one sample sequenced in a study of blood T cell repertoires in COVID-19. Method: immunoSEQ multiplex PCR; TCRdb's copy keeps in-frame clones and lacks some. Among under 300,000 clones listed, around 90% were seen once. The sample was peripheral blood. The receptors come from a woman in her twenties or thirties with acute or convalescent COVID-19.

The rearrangement links TRBV7-2 to TRBJ2-3, with D possibly matching TRBD2 (5 bases). The CDR3 totals 15 residues. Trimming removed 3 bases from V and 2 bases from J, with 12 bases in between. The V gene's germline CDR1 is SGHTA and CDR2 FQGNSA. CDR3 sequence reads: CASSFGRAFTDTQYF. Written as DNA, the CDR3 is TGTGCCAGCAGCTTTGGGCGGGCCTTCACAGATACGCAGTATTTT.

The chain has TRBV16 and TRBJ2-7; D gene ambiguous. V dropped 1 base and J dropped 4 bases, with 11 bases sitting between them. The CDR3 runs 14 residues. Per the germline V gene, CDR1 is KGHSY and CDR2 is FQNENV. In DNA, the CDR3 is TGTGCCAGCAGCCAATTCGAGCGAGTTTACGAGCAGTACTTC. Translation: CASSQFERVYEQYF.

This chain joins TRBV10-1 and TRBJ1-4; D not certain. V was trimmed by 6 bases and J by 8 bases, leaving 13 bases between them. Germline V gene data show CDR1 as WNHNN and CDR2 as SYGVQD (reference sequence). The CDR3 length is 13 residues. CDR3 residues: CASRDQRREKLFF. The CDR3 DNA reads as TGCGCCAGCAGGGACCAAAGGAGGGAAAAACTGTTTTTT.

This clone has just one count. J is TRBJ1-4 and V is TRBV19; 7 bases fit TRBD1. The germline gives CDR1 LNHDA, CDR2 SQIVND (reference sequence). The CDR3 length is 11 residues. The V segment lost 9 bases and the J segment 8 bases; nucleotides outside the gene matches: 3. CDR3 region: CASGQDEKLFF. The CDR3 coding sequence is TGTGCCAGCGGACAGGACGAAAAACTGTTTTTT.

J is TRBJ2-1 and V is TRBV6-2 or TRBV6-3; 16 bases fit TRBD2. V was pared by 2 bases and J by 12 bases, with 7 bases of the junction left unmatched. This CDR3 region has 16 residues. Germline V gene lookup returns CDR1 MNHEY and CDR2 SVGEGT. The CDR3 loop reads CASSYHSGLAGGRQFF. The CDR3 region has the DNA TGTGCCAGCAGTTACCACTCGGGACTAGCGGGAGGGCGGCAGTTCTTC.

The gene calls are TRBV19 and TRBJ2-7; the match to TRBD1 covers 9 bases. Trimming took 6 bases from V and 2 from J; bases not matched to a gene: 5. This CDR3 spans 14 amino acids. Germline V gene lookup returns CDR1 LNHDA and CDR2 SQIVND (reference sequence). The CDR3 DNA sequence: TGTGCCAGTAGCCGACAGGGGGGACCCTACGAGCAGTACTTC. Its protein is CASSRQGGPYEQYF.

Here the CDR3 reads CASSQLAGEFNEQFF. Written as DNA, the CDR3 is TGTGCCAGCAGCCAACTAGCGGGAGAGTTCAATGAGCAGTTCTTC. The chain has TRBV4-2 and TRBJ2-1; 10 bases agree with TRBD2. The V gene's germline CDR1 is LGHNA and CDR2 YNFKEQ. V lost 2 bases, J lost 6 bases, and 4 bases stayed unmatched. CDR3 length: 15 residues.

This clone appeared a single time. V gene TRBV6-2 or TRBV6-3 combines with J gene TRBJ2-1; the match to TRBD2 covers 8 bases. The CDR3 is 15 residues long. CDR1 and CDR2 (germline): MNHEY, SVGEGT. Trimming took 6 bases from V and 3 from J; bases not matched to a gene: 7. CDR3 residues: CASSLPGTSYNEQFF. As DNA, the CDR3 is TGTGCCAGCAGCCTCCCCGGGACTAGCTACAATGAGCAGTTCTTC.

Only one count was recorded for this clone. The V gene is TRBV10-3, the J gene TRBJ1-3; D might be TRBD1 (5 bases). Germline values: CDR1 ENHRY, CDR2 SYGVKD. This CDR3 has 13 residues. Trimming removed 4 bases at V and 2 bases at J, with 6 bases between. The CDR3 DNA reads TGTGCCATCAGTGCAGGGACTGGAAACACCATATATTTT. This sequence encodes CAISAGTGNTIYF.

This chain joins TRBV25-1 and TRBJ1-4, with 7 bases aligning to TRBD1. Germline lookup yields CDR1 MGHDK and CDR2 SYGVNS. The CDR3 runs to 15 residues. V was pared by 4 bases and J by 3 bases, with 5 bases of the junction left unmatched. The CDR3 bases are TGTGCCAGCAGTGCCCCAGGACAGGCTAATGAAAAACTGTTTTTT. This gives the protein CASSAPGQANEKLFF. Together with reference TRBV25-1 and TRBJ1-4, the CDR3 gives the full variable domain: EADIYQTPRYLVIGTGKKITLECSQTMGHDKMYWYQQDPGMELHLIHYSYGVNSTEKGDLSSESTVSRIRTEHFPLTLESARPSHTSQYLCASSAPGQANEKLFFGSGTQLSVL.

The chain employs TRBV9 and TRBJ1-6, with D possibly being TRBD1 (5 bases). V dropped 2 bases and J dropped 6 bases, with 15 bases sitting between them. Germline CDR1 is SGDLS and CDR2 is YYNGEE. CDR3 length: 16 residues. The CDR3 reads CASSVRGGDGNSPLHF. DNA of the CDR3: TGTGCCAGCAGCGTCAGAGGAGGGGACGGTAATTCACCCCTCCACTTT. The whole variable domain, filled in from reference TRBV9 and TRBJ1-6, reads DSGVTQTPKHLITATGQRVTLRCSPRSGDLSVYWYQQSLDQGLQFLIQYYNGEERAKGNILERFSAQQFPDLHSELNLSSLELGDSALYFCASSVRGGDGNSPLHFGNGTRLTVT.

This chain connects TRBV10-3 to TRBJ1-1; 10 bases match TRBD1. V was pared by 6 bases and J by 1 base, with 5 bases of the junction left unmatched. The CDR3 totals 15 residues. Germline CDR1 is ENHRY and CDR2 is SYGVKD. The chain's CDR3 is CAIRTGTGANTEAFF. The CDR3, as DNA: TGTGCCATCAGAACCGGGACAGGGGCGAACACTGAAGCTTTCTTT.

This clone has just one count. V gene TRBV7-8 combines with J gene TRBJ2-1; TRBD2 aligns across 10 bases. CDR1 is SGHVS, CDR2 FQNEAQ, per germline. CDR3 size: 13 residues. V gave up 8 bases and J gave up 5 bases; unmatched junction bases: 3. The CDR3 coding sequence is TGTGCCAGCGCTAGCGGGAGCCACAATGAGCAGTTCTTC. Residues: CASASGSHNEQFF. The whole variable domain, remainder taken from reference TRBV7-8 and TRBJ2-1, is GAGVSQSPRYKVAKRGQDVALRCDPISGHVSLFWYQQALGQGPEFLTYFQNEAQLDKSGLPSDRFFAERPEGSVSTLKIQRTQQEDSAVYLCASASGSHNEQFFGPGTRLTVL.

The chain combines TRBV7-2 with TRBJ1-2; the D is unclear. Germline V gives CDR1 SGHTA, CDR2 FQGNSA. The CDR3 totals 13 residues. Trimming removed 4 bases from V and 2 bases from J, with 8 bases in between. DNA of the CDR3: TGTGCCAGCAGCTACACAGCAAACTATGGCTACACCTTC. Translation: CASSYTANYGYTF.

V usage is TRBV7-8 and J usage is TRBJ1-5; D perhaps matches TRBD1 (6 bases). The CDR3 totals 16 residues. V gave up 1 base and J gave up 0 bases, with 10 bases separating them. CDR1 SGHVS and CDR2 FQNEAQ come from the germline V gene. The CDR3 DNA is TGTGCCAGCAGCTTAGGTTGGACAGATAGCAATCAGCCCCAGCATTTT. It encodes CASSLGWTDSNQPQHF.

V gene TRBV7-9 combines with J gene TRBJ2-1; TRBD2 might be the D (5 bases). The germline CDR1 and CDR2 sequences are SEHNR and FQNEAQ (reference sequence). Trimming took off 2 bases at V and 0 bases at J, with 20 bases between the two ends. The CDR3 has 19 amino acids. CDR3: CASSLNREDILSSYNEQFF. The CDR3 region has the DNA TGTGCCAGCAGCTTAAACCGGGAAGACATCCTAAGCTCCTACAATGAGCAGTTCTTC.

This clone turned up a few times. The CDR3 sequence: CASSLQGDYGYTF. DNA of the CDR3: TGTGCCAGCTCGCTACAGGGTGACTATGGCTACACCTTC. The chain couples TRBV18 to TRBJ1-2; D may be TRBD1 (6 bases). Trimming pared 6 bases from V and 3 bases from J, leaving 11 bases between. CDR1 is KGHSH and CDR2 is LQKENI in the germline V gene. This CDR3 is built from 13 residues.

This clone showed up just once. The chain recombines TRBV24-1 with TRBJ2-2; 7 bases agree with TRBD1. Per the germline V gene, CDR1 is KGHDR and CDR2 is SFDVKD. After removal of 3 bases from V and 0 bases from J, the junction contained 3 bases not matched to a gene. This CDR3 spans 16 amino acids. The CDR3, as DNA: TGTGCCACCAGTGATCCCGGGACAGCGAACACCGGGGAGCTGTTTTTT. Translated: CATSDPGTANTGELFF.